Listed below are T cell receptor beta chains from one sample, sequenced in a study of blood T cell repertoires in COVID-19. Clones were read by immunoSEQ multiplex PCR, and TCRdb kept only the in-frame ones, dropping some. This sample carries around 57,000 clones, approximately 88% of them seen once, and the ten largest clones take less than 4%. Sequencing was carried out using peripheral blood. These receptors all come from a human donor in a cohort sampled during active COVID-19. The CDR3 runs from the conserved cysteine through the conserved F or W. Each record gives: D gene, J gene, V gene, clone size, CDR3 protein, CDR3 DNA. The D gene is left open where the match is weak. Not every row has a clone size; where given, it reads once, few, many or a size class.

>TRBD1|TRBJ2-5|TRBV9|.
CASSVGDRQTQYF
TGTGCCAGCAGCGTGGGGGACAGGCAGACCCAGTACTTC
>.|TRBJ2-5|TRBV7-9|.
CASSLGPGRETQYF
TGTGCCAGCAGCTTGGGGCCAGGGCGGGAGACCCAGTACTTC
>TRBD1|TRBJ1-2|TRBV10-3|.
CAIAPEGQGASGYTF
TGTGCCATCGCACCCGAGGGACAGGGGGCAAGTGGCTACACCTTC
>.|TRBJ2-6|TRBV19|.
CASSSPGQPTSGANVLTF
TGTGCCAGTAGTAGTCCGGGACAACCAACCTCTGGGGCCAACGTCCTGACTTTC
>.|TRBJ2-5|TRBV6-2/TRBV6-3|.
CASSLARHQETQYF
TGTGCCAGCAGTTTAGCCAGACACCAAGAGACCCAGTACTTC
>TRBD1|TRBJ2-5|TRBV25-1|.
CATKTGTGIQETQYF
TGTGCCACCAAGACCGGGACAGGCATCCAAGAGACCCAGTACTTC
>.|TRBJ2-5|TRBV7-9|.
CASSLDRGRETQYF
TGTGCCAGCAGCTTAGATCGGGGTAGGGAGACCCAGTACTTC
>TRBD2|TRBJ2-5|TRBV2|.
CASSVGGTSGSTETQYF
TGTGCCAGCAGTGTAGGGGGGACTAGCGGGAGTACAGAGACCCAGTACTTC
>.|TRBJ2-1|TRBV5-1|.
CASRAGNNEQFF
TGCGCCAGCAGGGCAGGGAACAATGAGCAGTTCTTC
>TRBD2|TRBJ2-6|TRBV5-1|.
CATTGASGFSGANVLTF
TGCGCCACCACGGGGGCTAGCGGGTTCTCTGGGGCCAACGTCCTGACTTTC
>TRBD2|TRBJ2-3|TRBV7-2|.
CASSFQAGGQRDTQYF
TGTGCCAGCAGCTTTCAAGCGGGGGGGCAAAGAGATACGCAGTATTTT
>TRBD2|TRBJ2-7|TRBV5-1|.
CASSGASGSFGEQYF
TGCGCCAGCAGTGGGGCTAGCGGGAGTTTCGGCGAGCAGTACTTC
>.|TRBJ2-2|TRBV7-2|.
CASSTSNTGELFF
TGTGCCAGCAGCACTTCGAACACCGGGGAGCTGTTTTTT
>.|TRBJ2-3|TRBV24-1|.
CATSDLFGDTQYF
TGTGCCACCAGTGATTTGTTCGGAGATACGCAGTATTTT
>.|TRBJ1-1|TRBV18|few
CASSPSQNTEAFF
TGTGCCAGCTCACCAAGCCAGAACACTGAAGCTTTCTTT
>.|TRBJ2-2|TRBV7-3|.
CASSSTGTPGELFF
TGTGCCAGCAGCTCGACCGGGACTCCCGGGGAGCTGTTTTTT
>.|TRBJ2-1|TRBV6-5|.
CASSRDSSYNEQFF
TGTGCCAGCAGTCGCGACAGCTCCTACAATGAGCAGTTCTTC
>TRBD1|TRBJ1-3|TRBV7-8|once
CASSSGQANTIYF
TGTGCCAGCAGCTCCGGACAGGCGAACACCATATATTTT
>TRBD1|TRBJ1-6|TRBV7-2|.
CASSFRDSRLPLHF
TGTGCCAGCAGCTTCCGGGACAGCCGTTTGCCCCTCCACTTT
>TRBD1|TRBJ2-7|TRBV6-1|.
CASSDRDRVAYEQYF
TGTGCCAGCAGTGACCGGGACAGGGTAGCCTACGAGCAGTACTTC
>.|TRBJ1-2|TRBV9|.
CASSPTREWGYTF
TGTGCCAGCAGCCCGACCCGGGAGTGGGGCTACACCTTC
>TRBD1|TRBJ1-2|TRBV7-3|.
CASSLTGGSGYTF
TGTGCCAGCAGCCTTACAGGGGGTTCGGGCTACACCTTC
>TRBD1|TRBJ1-2|TRBV13|.
CASSSPGQGNYGYTF
TGTGCCAGCAGCTCCCCCGGACAGGGAAACTATGGCTACACCTTC
>.|TRBJ2-7|TRBV27|.
CASSPNHRPTYEQYF
TGTGCCAGCAGCCCGAACCACAGGCCTACCTACGAGCAGTACTTC
>TRBD2|TRBJ2-1|TRBV7-9|.
CASSLGTSGSNEQFF
TGTGCCAGCAGCTTAGGGACTAGCGGGAGTAATGAGCAGTTCTTC
>.|TRBJ2-2|TRBV4-1|.
CASSQVPRRAGSDTGELFF
TGCGCCAGCAGCCAAGTCCCCAGAAGGGCAGGGTCGGACACCGGGGAGCTGTTTTTT
>.|TRBJ2-1|TRBV6-5|.
CASSLRYNEQFF
TGTGCCAGCAGCCTCAGGTACAATGAGCAGTTCTTC
>TRBD1|TRBJ2-5|TRBV3-1/TRBV3-2|.
CASSLGQGAKTQYF
TGTGCCAGCTCCCTCGGACAGGGGGCGAAGACCCAGTACTTC